This entry features one T cell receptor beta chain sequence. This CDR3 has 16 residues. The data are from a study of blood T cell repertoires in COVID-19. Study context: The origin of the acute and convalescent COVID-19 samples was the United States, Italy and Spain.

The data were produced by immunoSEQ multiplex PCR, yet TCRdb's version contains in-frame clones alone and is incomplete. Among hundreds of thousands of clones listed, roughly 90% were seen once. Source material: peripheral blood. This chain links TRBV21-1 with TRBJ1-1; the D segment call TRBD1 is taken from the table without a DNA check. TRBV21-1 is assigned pseudogene status. The TCR comes from a man between 35 and 55 years old with acute or convalescent COVID-19. CDR3 in amino acids: CASSKSSTGGWTEAFF. CDR3 coding DNA: TGTGCCAGCAGCAAAAGTAGTACAGGGGGTTGGACTGAAGCTTTCTTT.